The present TCR beta chain was sequenced within a study of T cells in narcolepsy. The study's findings and limits: Autoreactive clonotypes reportedly recurred in blood of same and different patients, not controls. Autoreactive HCRT-specific and TRIB2-specific clonotypes were marked in same-patient CSF-versus-blood CD4+ comparisons.

The protocol was immunoSEQ multiplex PCR, while the TCRdb copy is restricted to in-frame clones and leaves out a portion. The sample consists of approximately 31,000 clones, about 84% of them appearing once. Germline V gene sequence: CDR1 MNHEY, CDR2 SVGAGI. This CDR3 is built from 13 residues. Trimming removed 8 bases from V and 14 bases from J, with 19 bases in between. As concerns this clone: The antigen remains undetermined.

The genes are TRBV6-5 and TRBJ1-6; D not resolved. The sample consisted of CD45RA- memory CD4+ T cells from PBMCs. This receptor was taken from a human donor with narcolepsy. The CDR3, as DNA: TGTGCCAGCGCCCGGGCGGGTTTGAAATCCCTCCACTTT. This encodes CASARAGLKSLHF.